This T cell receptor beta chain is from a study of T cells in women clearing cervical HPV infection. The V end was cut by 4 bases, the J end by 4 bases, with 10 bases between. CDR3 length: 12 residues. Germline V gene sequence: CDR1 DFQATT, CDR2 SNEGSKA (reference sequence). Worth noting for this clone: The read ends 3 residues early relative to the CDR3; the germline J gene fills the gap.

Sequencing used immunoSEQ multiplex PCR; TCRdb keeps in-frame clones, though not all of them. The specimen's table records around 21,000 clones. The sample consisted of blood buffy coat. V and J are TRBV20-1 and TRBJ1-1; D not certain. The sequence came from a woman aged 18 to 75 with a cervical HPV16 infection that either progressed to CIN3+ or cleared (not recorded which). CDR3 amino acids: CSAKGPGTEAFF. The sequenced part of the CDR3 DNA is TGCAGTGCTAAGGGTCCCGGCACTGAA.